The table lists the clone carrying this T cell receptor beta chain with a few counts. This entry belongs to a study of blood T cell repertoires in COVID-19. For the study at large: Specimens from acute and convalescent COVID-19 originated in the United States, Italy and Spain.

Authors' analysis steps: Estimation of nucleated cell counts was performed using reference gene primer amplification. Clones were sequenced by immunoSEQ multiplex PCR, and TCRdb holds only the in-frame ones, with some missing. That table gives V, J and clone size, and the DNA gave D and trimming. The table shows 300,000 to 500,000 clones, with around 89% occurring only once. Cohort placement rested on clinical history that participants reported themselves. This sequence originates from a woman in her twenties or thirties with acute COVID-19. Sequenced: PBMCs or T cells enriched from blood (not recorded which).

The CDR3 reads CAWSVQGWDGYTF. Written as DNA, the CDR3 is TGTGCCTGGAGTGTACAGGGGTGGGATGGCTACACCTTC. The chain couples TRBV30 to TRBJ1-2; 7 nucleotides agree with TRBD1. The germline V gene encodes CDR1 GTSNPN and CDR2 SVGIG (reference sequence). This CDR3 spans 13 amino acids. V shed 0 bases and J 6 bases; nucleotides not matched to a gene: 4. Drawing the rest from reference TRBV30 and TRBJ1-2, the complete variable domain is SQTIHQWPATLVQPVGSPLSLECTVEGTSNPNLYWYRQAAGRGLQLLFYSVGIGQISSEVPQNLSASRPQDRQFILSSKKLLLSDSGFYLCAWSVQGWDGYTFGSGTRLTVV.